Below are 7 T cell receptor beta chains sequenced from a single sample in a study of blood T cell repertoires in COVID-19. Clones were read by immunoSEQ multiplex PCR, and TCRdb kept only the in-frame ones, dropping some. This table has about 130,000 clones, roughly 86% appearing once. Sequencing was done on a sample of peripheral blood. The receptors shown here come from a woman aged 65 to 85 with COVID-19, enrolled during active disease.

The chain has TRBV5-6 and TRBJ1-2; D is unresolved. CDR1 is SGHDT and CDR2 is YYEEEE in the germline V gene. The CDR3 is 17 amino acids. V lost 0 bases to trimming and J lost 4 bases, with 19 bases between them. CDR3 DNA sequence: TGTGCCAGCAGCTTGGCTGGAGGTGCGCGCCCCACCTATGGCTACACCTTC. Amino acids: CASSLAGGARPTYGYTF.

The chain recombines TRBV11-1 with TRBJ2-4; 7 bases agree with TRBD2. The V gene's germline CDR1 is SGHAT and CDR2 FQDESV (reference sequence). This CDR3 has 14 residues. The V and J ends lost 4 bases and 1 base, in that order; junction bases with no gene match: 1. DNA for the CDR3: TGTGCCAGCAGCTCCGGGGGGGCCAAAAACATTCAGTACTTC. It codes for CASSSGGAKNIQYF.

The rearrangement links TRBV10-3 to TRBJ1-1, with D tentatively TRBD1 (6 bases). The V end was cut by 10 bases, the J end by 10 bases, with 13 bases between. Germline V gene sequence: CDR1 ENHRY, CDR2 SYGVKD. The CDR3 is 10 residues long. The CDR3 sequence is CATGAPAAFF. In DNA form, the CDR3 reads TGTGCCACAGGGGCACCCGCAGCTTTCTTT.

V and J are TRBV5-6 and TRBJ2-5; no definite D call. Germline CDR1 and CDR2: SGHDT and YYEEEE. There are 13 residues in the CDR3. Trimming shortened V by 4 bases and J by 5 bases, and 12 bases separated the two germline ends. CDR3 DNA sequence: TGTGCCAGCAGCATCTTTCCCGGGGAGACCCAGTACTTC. Translating gives CASSIFPGETQYF.

The chain couples TRBV2 to TRBJ1-2; 7 bases agree with TRBD1. Germline V gives CDR1 SNHLY, CDR2 FYNNEI. V lost 4 bases and J lost 6; bases outside the gene matches: 5. CDR3 length equals 13 residues. In nucleotides, the CDR3 is TGTGCCAGCAGTGGACAGGGTAATAATGGCTACACCTTC. Its protein is CASSGQGNNGYTF.

The chain combines TRBV3-1 (or the pseudogene TRBV3-2) with TRBJ1-4, with a tentative D call TRBD1 (5 bases). This CDR3 is built from 18 residues. V was pared by 4 bases and J by 4 bases, with 22 bases between. The germline gives CDR1 LGHDT, CDR2 YNNKEL (reference sequence). Here the CDR3 DNA reads TGTGCCAGCAGCCGAGGGACCGCTAGGGAGGGGTTTAATGAAAAACTGTTTTTT. It is translated as CASSRGTAREGFNEKLFF.

The chain carries TRBV2 and TRBJ2-5; 11 nucleotides agree with TRBD2. This CDR3 region has 16 residues. With 6 bases clipped from V and 7 bases from J, the junction kept 13 bases outside the gene matches. CDR1 is SNHLY, CDR2 FYNNEI, per germline. CDR3 in amino acids: CASSRSGGALAVTQYF. In nucleotides, the CDR3 is TGTGCCAGCAGCCGTAGCGGGGGGGCACTGGCGGTGACCCAGTACTTC.